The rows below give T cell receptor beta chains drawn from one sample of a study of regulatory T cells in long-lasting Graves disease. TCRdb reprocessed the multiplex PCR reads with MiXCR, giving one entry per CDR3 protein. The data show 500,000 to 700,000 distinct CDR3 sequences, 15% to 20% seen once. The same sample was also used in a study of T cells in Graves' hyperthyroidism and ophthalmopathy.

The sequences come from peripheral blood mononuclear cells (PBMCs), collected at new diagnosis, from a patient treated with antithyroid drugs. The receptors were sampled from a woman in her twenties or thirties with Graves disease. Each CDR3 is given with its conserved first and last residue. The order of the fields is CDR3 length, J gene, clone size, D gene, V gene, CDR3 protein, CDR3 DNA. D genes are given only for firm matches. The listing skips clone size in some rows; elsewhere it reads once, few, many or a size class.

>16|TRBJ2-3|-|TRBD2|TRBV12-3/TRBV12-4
CASSFALAGGMDTQYF
TGTGCCAGCAGCTTCGCGTTAGCGGGAGGGATGGATACGCAGTATTTT
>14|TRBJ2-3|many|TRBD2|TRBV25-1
CASGVAGAVDTQYF
TGTGCCAGCGGGGTAGCGGGAGCGGTAGATACGCAGTATTTT
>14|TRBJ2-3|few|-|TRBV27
CASSFSSGPDTQYF
TGTGCCAGCAGTTTCTCGTCGGGGCCAGATACGCAGTATTTT
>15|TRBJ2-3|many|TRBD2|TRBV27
CASSFSAGVTDTQYF
TGTGCCAGCAGTTTTTCAGCGGGAGTCACAGATACGCAGTATTTT
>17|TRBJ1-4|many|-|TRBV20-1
CSARLQGSHATNEKLFF
TGCAGTGCTAGGCTACAGGGCTCCCATGCAACTAATGAAAAACTGTTTTTT
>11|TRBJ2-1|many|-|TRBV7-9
CASSRGTEQFF
TGTGCCAGCAGCCGCGGGACAGAGCAGTTCTTC
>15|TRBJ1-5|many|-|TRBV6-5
CASSYSGGVGSFQHF
TGTGCCAGCAGTTACTCCGGGGGGGTTGGATCCTTTCAGCATTTT
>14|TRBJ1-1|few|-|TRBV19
CASSMVGGRTEAFF
TGTGCCAGTAGTATGGTGGGCGGTCGCACTGAAGCTTTCTTT
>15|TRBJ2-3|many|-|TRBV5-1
CASSPRFQGTDTQYF
TGCGCCAGCAGTCCCCGTTTCCAGGGCACAGATACGCAGTATTTT
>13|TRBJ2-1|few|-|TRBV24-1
CATSDFLYNEQFF
TGTGCCACCAGTGATTTTCTTTACAATGAGCAGTTCTTC
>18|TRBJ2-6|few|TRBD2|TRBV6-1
CASSGLGGGASGANVLTF
TGTGCCAGCAGTGGATTGGGCGGGGGGGCATCTGGGGCCAACGTCCTGACTTTC